The sequence of this TCR beta chain was determined in a study of T cell changes during pregnancy in multiple sclerosis. Comments on this clone: The same CDR3 arises from other DNA sequences in this sample as well.

The protocol was immunoSEQ multiplex PCR, while the TCRdb copy is restricted to in-frame clones and leaves out a portion. The sample has tens of thousands of clones, approximately 92% seen once. This receptor was obtained from a female donor with multiple sclerosis, enrolled in a pregnancy study. The starting material was CD4+ T cells from peripheral blood mononuclear cells, obtained in the third trimester of pregnancy.

CDR3 in amino acids: CASKGDRDTEAFF. CDR3 nucleotide sequence: TGTGCCAGCAAGGGGGATAGGGACACTGAAGCTTTCTTT. The chain is built from TRBV2 and TRBJ1-1; a weak D match, TRBD1 (6 bases). The germline V gene has CDR1 SNHLY and CDR2 FYNNEI. V was cut by 7 bases and J by 3 bases, with 12 bases left in between. This CDR3 spans 13 amino acids.